The clone carrying this TCR beta chain occurred a few times. Antigen specificity is unknown. This specimen belongs to a study of beta chain features in type 1 diabetes. Trimming took off 0 bases at V and 9 bases at J, with 12 bases between the two ends. This CDR3 is built from 14 residues. Germline V lookup: CDR1 LGHNA, CDR2 YSLEER. Expressed TCRB transcripts were sequenced because the entire RNA isolate underwent reverse transcription. TCRdb's copy holds only in-frame clones and misses some; the assay was immunoSEQ multiplex PCR. The repertoire consists of about 150,000 clones, with 9% to 12% occurring once and the leading ten covering 0.4% to 0.55%. The study's findings and limits: All four CD4+ subsets from Type 1 diabetes patients carried moderately but significantly shorter TCRB CDR3s.

The receptor comes from a man aged 25 to 45 with type 1 diabetes. The source material was central memory CD4+ T cells from blood. The chain couples TRBV4-3 to TRBJ2-1, with D possibly TRBD2 on 5 matching bases. The CDR3 here is CASSQEPSSTEQFF. The CDR3 DNA reads as TGCGCCAGCAGCCAAGAACCCTCTAGCACTGAGCAGTTCTTC.